This T cell receptor beta chain stems from a study of blood T cell repertoires in COVID-19. Study-wide background: Sources were T cells, B-cell-depleted T cells, or PBMCs; the material itself was cDNA or gDNA.

V was pared by 6 bases and J by 0 bases, with 8 bases between. The length of the CDR3 is 13 residues. Germline V lookup: CDR1 SGHVS, CDR2 FNYEAQ. Produced via immunoSEQ multiplex PCR; TCRdb's table is partial and in-frame only. This sample has tens of thousands of clones; roughly 86% occur once, and the top ten carry roughly 7.4%. The genes are TRBV7-6 and TRBJ1-1; no definite D call. Material for sequencing was peripheral blood. The TCR originated in a human donor in a cohort sampled during active COVID-19. In DNA form, the CDR3 reads TGTGCCAGCAGTATAGCCTTGAACACTGAAGCTTTCTTT. This encodes CASSIALNTEAFF. The variable domain in full, completed from reference TRBV7-6 and TRBJ1-1, reads GAGVSQSPRYKVTKRGQDVALRCDPISGHVSLYWYRQALGQGPEFLTYFNYEAQQDKSGLPNDRFSAERPEGSISTLTIQRTEQRDSAMYRCASSIALNTEAFFGQGTRLTVV.